This entry features one T cell receptor beta chain sequence. Its antigen is undetermined. The data were obtained in a study of identical twins. Overall study results and limits: Cord blood beta clonotypes present at high abundance carried fewer insertions; no such pattern appeared in memory repertoires. Recombination models fit unrelated individuals' TCR alpha sharing but underestimated twins'.

V gave up 6 bases and J gave up 4 bases, with 4 bases separating them. Germline V gene lookup returns CDR1 ENHRY and CDR2 SYGVKD. The CDR3 length is 11 residues. From the 5' RACE reads, TCRdb called clonotypes with MiXCR, one entry per CDR3 protein. The repertoire has approximately 210,000 distinct CDR3 sequences, around 10% of them found once; the top ten carry 4.5% to 5.5%. The rearrangement links TRBV10-3 to TRBJ2-1, with no clear D. The sample consisted of memory (CD45RO+) T cells sorted from blood. This receptor was identified in a woman aged 18-29 years in good health. This CDR3 is CAIRTYNEQFF. In DNA form, the CDR3 reads TGTGCCATCAGGACGTACAATGAGCAGTTCTTC.